A single sample is the source of the 27 T cell receptor beta chains below, sequenced in a study of preoperative IRX-2 immunotherapy in early breast cancer (dated by TCRdb to the late 2010s). The intended sense of this specimen's treatment or condition label: preoperative locoregional IRX-2 cytokine immunotherapy. The library was built by means of the immunoSEQ multiplex PCR assay. As stored in TCRdb, this immuneACCESS dataset retains in-frame rearrangements with V and J assigned. A fraction of the clones does not appear; measured against another copy, unresolved V genes explain less than half of the discrepancy, and the remainder lacks a known reason. The sample table lists roughly 99,000 clones, roughly 90% of them with a count of one. About 1.9% of the sample is in the top ten clones. The sequenced sample was tumor tissue, obtained after IRX-2 immunotherapy. The receptors derive from a human donor with breast cancer.

V usage is TRBV6-8 and J usage is TRBJ2-1; 8 bases match TRBD2. Germline CDR1 and CDR2: MNHGY and SAAAGT. Trimming at V came to 5 bases and at J to 3 bases, leaving 15 bases not matched to a gene. This CDR3 is 18 amino acids long. Here the CDR3 reads CASSGSLGGSGGYNEQFF. The CDR3 nucleotides are TGTGCCAGCAGTGGGTCTTTGGGTGGGAGCGGGGGCTACAATGAGCAGTTCTTC.

The sample holds a few counts of this clone. The chain uses TRBV10-2 and TRBJ1-6; possible D gene TRBD1, 6 bases. The V end was cut by 6 bases, the J end by 7 bases, with 13 bases between. The CDR3 runs 14 residues. The V gene's germline CDR1 is WSHSY and CDR2 SAAADI. The CDR3 sequence is CASRPSGANSPLHF. The CDR3 DNA follows: TGCGCCAGCAGGCCCTCGGGGGCGAATTCACCCCTCCACTTT.

The gene calls are TRBV30 and TRBJ1-2; weak D call: TRBD1 (5 bases). Germline CDR1 is GTSNPN and CDR2 is SVGIG (reference sequence). The V end lost 8 bases, the J end lost 8 bases, and 18 bases lay between the germline ends. The CDR3 runs 12 residues. CDR3 sequence (DNA): TGTGCCGGCGGGGGAGGCATCTGGGGCTACACCTTC. Amino acids: CAGGGGIWGYTF.

V is TRBV5-1 and J is TRBJ2-5, with D perhaps TRBD2 (6 bases). Looked up from germline, CDR1 is SGHRS and CDR2 is YFSETQ. There are 14 residues in the CDR3. The V end was cut by 2 bases, the J end by 1 base, with 9 bases between. CDR3 loop: CASSLFSGQETQYF. The CDR3 DNA sequence: TGCGCCAGCAGCTTATTTAGCGGCCAAGAGACCCAGTACTTC.

The V and J genes are TRBV28 and TRBJ2-7; no clear D. Germline values: CDR1 MDHEN, CDR2 SYDVKM. The CDR3 runs to 14 residues. Trimming took off 2 bases at V and 4 bases at J, with 12 bases between the two ends. The CDR3 DNA reads as TGTGCCAGCAGTTTAATGGGCAGGTCTTACGAGCAGTACTTC. Translating gives CASSLMGRSYEQYF.

There are a few counts of this clone. V usage is TRBV28 and J usage is TRBJ2-6; weak D call: TRBD2 (6 bases). The CDR3 length is 19 residues. Trimming shortened V by 6 bases and J by 0 bases, and 21 bases separated the two germline ends. The germline V gene has CDR1 MDHEN and CDR2 SYDVKM. CDR3 nucleotides: TGTGCCAGCAGACCAAAAACCGGGACTGGCGGCTCTGGGGCCAACGTCCTGACTTTC. Translating gives CASRPKTGTGGSGANVLTF.

The rearrangement links TRBV2 to TRBJ1-6; TRBD1 matches at 8 bases. After removal of 10 bases from V and 5 bases from J, the junction contained 10 bases not matched to a gene. The CDR3 loop spans 15 amino acids. Germline-derived CDR1 and CDR2 are SNHLY and FYNNEI. The CDR3 loop reads CATTLLDRDNSPLHF. The CDR3, as DNA: TGTGCCACTACCCTTTTGGACAGGGATAATTCACCCCTCCACTTT.

The J gene is TRBJ1-5, the V gene TRBV28, with TRBD1 as a possible D gene (6 bases). The CDR3 is 15 residues long. V shed 6 bases and J shed 2 bases, with 14 bases lying between them. Germline V gives CDR1 MDHEN, CDR2 SYDVKM. CDR3 in amino acids: CASSSGVSGNQPQHF. The CDR3 nucleotides are TGTGCCAGCAGCTCAGGGGTATCGGGCAATCAGCCCCAGCATTTT.

The chain employs TRBV18 and TRBJ2-3; D gene uncertain. Between the trimmed V and J ends, which lost 5 bases and 1 base, there was a span of 4 bases. The CDR3 is 12 residues long. Looked up from germline, CDR1 is KGHSH and CDR2 is LQKENI. CDR3: CASSERTDTQYF. CDR3 bases: TGTGCCAGCTCAGAACGCACAGATACGCAGTATTTT.

The chain couples TRBV19 to TRBJ2-7; weak D call: TRBD1 (5 bases). Germline loops: CDR1 LNHDA, CDR2 SQIVND (reference sequence). V was cut by 3 bases and J by 6 bases, with 21 bases left in between. This CDR3 is 16 amino acids long. Here the CDR3 DNA reads TGTGCCAGTAGTATTGCCCCCAACGGCAGGGCTGGCGAGCAGTACTTC. This sequence encodes CASSIAPNGRAGEQYF.

The chain uses TRBV19 and TRBJ2-1, with 12 bases that match TRBD2. Germline trimming cut 4 bases from V and 9 bases from J; bases unmatched to any gene: 7. The germline V gene encodes CDR1 LNHDA and CDR2 SQIVND (reference sequence). The CDR3 is 15 residues long. The CDR3 DNA is TGTGCCAGTAGTACCCTGACTAGCGGGAGTGCTGAGCAGTTCTTC. Translated: CASSTLTSGSAEQFF.

The chain employs TRBV6-8 and TRBJ1-6, with D uncertain. Germline CDR1 reads MNHGY; CDR2 reads SAAAGT. This CDR3 comprises 14 residues. V shed 3 bases and J shed 5 bases, with 8 bases lying between them. CDR3 in DNA: TGTGCCAGCAGTTATGTTAAGGATAATTCACCCCTCCACTTT. Amino acids: CASSYVKDNSPLHF.

About this clone: A junction end diverges from the germline sequence, so it may reflect a read error. At the DNA level, this CDR3 is encoded by other sequences in the same sample as well. The chain recombines TRBV14 with TRBJ1-1; maybe TRBD1 (5 bases). Per germline, CDR1 SGHDN and CDR2 FVKESK. The CDR3 loop spans 13 amino acids. CDR3 in DNA: TGTGCCAGTAGCCAAGGGGTTAACACTGAAGCTTTCTTT. Protein product: CASSQGVNTEAFF.

The genes are TRBV28 and TRBJ1-1; TRBD1 agrees at 7 bases. The CDR3 sequence is 14 residues long. V lost 6 bases and J lost 1; bases outside the gene matches: 5. The V gene's germline CDR1 is MDHEN and CDR2 SYDVKM. The CDR3 sequence: CASRLQGPNTEAFF. The CDR3 DNA is TGTGCCAGCAGGTTACAGGGGCCGAACACTGAAGCTTTCTTT. The full variable domain, rest sourced from reference TRBV28 and TRBJ1-1, is DVKVTQSSRYLVKRTGEKVFLECVQDMDHENMFWYRQDPGLGLRLIYFSYDVKMKEKGDIPEGYSVSREKKERFSLILESASTNQTSMYLCASRLQGPNTEAFFGQGTRLTVV.

This sequence joins TRBV10-1 and TRBJ1-1; 8 bases line up with TRBD1. J lost 3 bases, V lost 6 bases, and 3 bases had no gene match. The CDR3 is 13 amino acids. Looked up from germline, CDR1 is WNHNN and CDR2 is SYGVQD (reference sequence). CDR3: CASSGTGDTEAFF. The CDR3 DNA follows: TGCGCCAGCAGCGGGACAGGTGACACTGAAGCTTTCTTT.

This clone appeared once. This chain uses TRBV19 with TRBJ2-3; 7 nucleotides agree with TRBD2. Germline CDR1 reads LNHDA; CDR2 reads SQIVND (reference sequence). Germline trimming cut 8 bases from V and 0 bases from J; bases unmatched to any gene: 5. CDR3 length: 14 amino acids. The CDR3 DNA sequence: TGTGCCAGTGTCGGGGGGACGAGCACAGATACGCAGTATTTT. Protein sequence: CASVGGTSTDTQYF.

The sample holds one count of this clone. Here the CDR3 reads CASSQDRQVHNEQFF. DNA for the CDR3: TGTGCCAGCAGCCAAGATCGACAAGTCCACAATGAGCAGTTCTTC. J is TRBJ2-1 and V is TRBV14; D gene ambiguous. Per the germline V gene, CDR1 is SGHDN and CDR2 is FVKESK. The CDR3 contains 15 residues. The V and J ends lost 0 bases and 5 bases respectively, with 11 bases between them.

The chain links TRBV19 to TRBJ2-7; D is perhaps TRBD1 or TRBD2 (5 bases each). Trimming took off 3 bases at V and 7 bases at J, with 10 bases between the two ends. Germline CDR1 LNHDA, CDR2 SQIVND (reference sequence). The CDR3 extends over 12 amino acids. The CDR3 DNA sequence: TGTGCCAGTAGTATCGAGGGGTCTGAGCAGTACTTC. This gives the protein CASSIEGSEQYF.

The V gene is TRBV30, the J gene TRBJ1-1; 7 nucleotides match TRBD1. This CDR3 has 15 residues. The V gene's germline CDR1 is GTSNPN and CDR2 SVGIG (reference sequence). V shed 2 bases, J shed 6 bases, and the junction held 12 bases outside the gene matches. DNA for the CDR3: TGTGCCTGGAGTTCATTCGGACAGGCGTGGCCTGAAGCTTTCTTT. Its protein is CAWSSFGQAWPEAFF.

The V and J genes are TRBV27 and TRBJ1-1; TRBD1 is a possible D gene (5 bases). Germline CDR1 and CDR2: MNHEY and SMNVEV (reference sequence). V dropped 5 bases and J dropped 11 bases, with 15 bases sitting between them. CDR3 size: 12 residues. The CDR3 reads CASSPYRGRAFF. The CDR3 DNA reads as TGTGCCAGCAGTCCCTACCGGGGCCGGGCTTTCTTT.

This sequence joins TRBV28 and TRBJ2-7, with TRBD1 as a possible D gene (6 bases). CDR3 length equals 15 residues. Germline V gene sequence: CDR1 MDHEN, CDR2 SYDVKM. V lost 5 bases, J lost 5 bases, and 19 bases lay in between. The CDR3: CASSQRTARSNEQYF. For the CDR3, the DNA is TGTGCCAGCAGTCAACGGACAGCCCGAAGTAACGAGCAGTACTTC.

V and J are TRBV19 and TRBJ2-3, with TRBD2 matching over 12 bases. Germline-derived CDR1 and CDR2 are LNHDA and SQIVND (reference sequence). There are 18 residues in the CDR3. Losses at the gene ends were 5 bases for V and 3 bases for J; bases not matched to a gene: 12. CDR3 in amino acids: CASSPRLAGAVPTDTQYF. CDR3 sequence (DNA): TGTGCCAGTAGTCCACGACTAGCGGGGGCCGTACCGACAGATACGCAGTATTTT.

The chain has TRBV19 and TRBJ2-5, with 8 bases matching TRBD2. Germline V gene sequence: CDR1 LNHDA, CDR2 SQIVND (reference sequence). CDR3 length: 15 residues. Unmatched junction bases numbered 4, after V lost 3 bases and J lost 1 base. CDR3 residues: CASSILAGLQETQYF. The CDR3, as DNA: TGTGCCAGTAGTATCCTAGCGGGCCTCCAAGAGACCCAGTACTTC.

The CDR3 region has the DNA TGTGCCTGGAGTCAGGGGTTGGGCACTGAAGCTTTCTTT. This codes for CAWSQGLGTEAFF. The gene calls are TRBV30 and TRBJ1-1; a possible D gene is TRBD1 (6 bases). CDR3 length equals 13 residues. V dropped 2 bases and J dropped 4 bases, with 11 bases sitting between them. Germline values: CDR1 GTSNPN, CDR2 SVGIG (reference sequence).

The chain couples TRBV28 to TRBJ1-2; TRBD1 is a possible D gene (6 bases). V dropped 6 bases and J dropped 2 bases, with 10 bases sitting between them. The CDR3 sequence is 13 residues long. Per germline, CDR1 MDHEN and CDR2 SYDVKM. CDR3 sequence reads: CASRDSLNYGYTF. CDR3 coding DNA: TGTGCCAGCAGGGACAGCTTAAACTATGGCTACACCTTC.

V is TRBV6-8 and J is TRBJ2-7, with 9 bases matching TRBD2. After removal of 8 bases from V and 3 bases from J, the junction contained 8 bases not matched to a gene. The germline gives CDR1 MNHGY, CDR2 SAAAGT. This CDR3 is 14 amino acids long. Here the CDR3 reads CASSQSSGNYEQYF. The DNA of the CDR3 is TGTGCCAGCTCACAATCTAGCGGGAACTACGAGCAGTACTTC.

The V and J genes are TRBV18 and TRBJ2-7; 13 nucleotides agree with TRBD2. V shed 4 bases and J 6 bases; nucleotides not matched to a gene: 6. CDR1 KGHSH and CDR2 LQKENI come from the germline V gene. The CDR3 has 15 residues. CDR3: CASSHGTSGTREQYF. CDR3 DNA: TGTGCCAGCTCACACGGGACTAGCGGGACTCGCGAGCAGTACTTC.